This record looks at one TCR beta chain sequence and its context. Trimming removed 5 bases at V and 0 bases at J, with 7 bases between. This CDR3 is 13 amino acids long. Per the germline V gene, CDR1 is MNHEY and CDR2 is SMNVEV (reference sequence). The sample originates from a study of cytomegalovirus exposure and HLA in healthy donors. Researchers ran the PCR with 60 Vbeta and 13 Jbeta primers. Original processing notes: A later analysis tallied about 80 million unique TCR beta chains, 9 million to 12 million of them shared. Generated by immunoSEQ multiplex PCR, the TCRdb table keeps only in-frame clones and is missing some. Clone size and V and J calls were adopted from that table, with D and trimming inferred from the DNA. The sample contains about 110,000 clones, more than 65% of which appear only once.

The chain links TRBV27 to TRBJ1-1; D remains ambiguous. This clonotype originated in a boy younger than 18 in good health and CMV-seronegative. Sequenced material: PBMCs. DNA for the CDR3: TGTGCCAGCAGTCGACTTATGAACACTGAAGCTTTCTTT. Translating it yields CASSRLMNTEAFF.